This T cell receptor beta chain came from a study of cytomegalovirus exposure and HLA in healthy donors. Study-level background: An earlier analysis identified some 110 million unique TCR beta sequences in some 180 million T cells. Study-wide results and limits: In a later analysis, HLA-associated TCR beta chains were more clonally expanded than equally common others.

With respect to this clone: Its antigen remains unknown.

The PCR contained 60 Vbeta and 13 Jbeta primers. Only in-frame clones appear in the TCRdb table, and some are missing; sequencing was by immunoSEQ multiplex PCR. The table shows 100,000 to 120,000 clones, with around 83% occurring only once. Trimming stripped 7 bases from V and 3 bases from J, with 19 bases between. In germline, CDR1 is MNHEY, CDR2 SMNVEV (reference sequence). This CDR3 spans 16 amino acids. The sequence was collected from a woman aged 55-69 years in good health and CMV-seropositive. The chain recombines TRBV27 with TRBJ2-1; tentatively, D is TRBD2 (5 bases). Sequencing used PBMCs. The DNA for the CDR3 is TGTGCCAGCACCCAAACTCGGGCCGGGAACTACAATGAGCAGTTCTTC. It yields the protein CASTQTRAGNYNEQFF.